The 3 T cell receptor beta chains below come from one sample, sequenced in a study of T cell repertoires in ileal Crohn's disease. Clones were sequenced by immunoSEQ multiplex PCR, and TCRdb holds only the in-frame ones, with some missing. The data contain about 17,000 clones, approximately 87% of them singletons. The sequenced material came from ileal tissue. These receptor sequences come from an adult with Crohn's disease.

This clone occurred once. The chain recombines TRBV6-5 with TRBJ2-2; D unresolved. Looked up from germline, CDR1 is MNHEY and CDR2 is SVGAGI. V lost 2 bases and J 0 bases, leaving 4 bases between the germline ends. This CDR3 has 14 residues. CDR3 nucleotides: TGTGCCAGCAGTTACAACACGAACACCGGGGAGCTGTTTTTT. Translating it yields CASSYNTNTGELFF.

The rearrangement links TRBV19 to TRBJ2-7; 9 nucleotides line up with TRBD2. Germline V gene data show CDR1 as LNHDA and CDR2 as SQIVND (reference sequence). After removal of 9 bases from V and 2 bases from J, the junction contained 5 bases not matched to a gene. This CDR3 spans 13 amino acids. CDR3 in amino acids: CASSGLAAYEQYF. CDR3 sequence (DNA): TGTGCCAGCTCGGGACTAGCAGCCTACGAGCAGTACTTC.

The chain couples TRBV5-1 to TRBJ1-4; D gene ambiguous. This CDR3 contains 14 residues. V was shortened by 1 base and J by 6 bases, with 10 bases between the two germline ends. Looked up from germline, CDR1 is SGHRS and CDR2 is YFSETQ. DNA for the CDR3: TGCGCCAGCAGCTTGTACTTGGGCGATGAAAAACTGTTTTTT. Its translation is CASSLYLGDEKLFF.